The 31 T cell receptor beta chains below all came from one sample that was sequenced in a study of early T cells in non-severe SARS-CoV-2 infection. MiXCR was run by TCRdb on the 5' RACE reads, yielding one entry per CDR3 protein. Here the sample spans tens of thousands of distinct CDR3 sequences, roughly 5.5% being singletons. The specimen was whole blood. These receptors all come from an adult who was a healthcare worker with PCR-confirmed SARS-CoV-2 infection or an uninfected control (not recorded which).

The chain employs TRBV14 and TRBJ2-1; 7 nucleotides align to TRBD1. Losses at the gene ends were 6 bases for V and 5 bases for J; bases not matched to a gene: 10. In germline, CDR1 is SGHDN, CDR2 FVKESK. The CDR3 runs 15 residues. This CDR3 is CASRTAEQGDNEQFF. CDR3 DNA: TGTGCCAGCAGGACCGCCGAGCAGGGGGACAATGAGCAGTTCTTC. The variable domain in full, completed from reference TRBV14 and TRBJ2-1, reads EAGVTQFPSHSVIEKGQTVTLRCDPISGHDNLYWYRRVMGKEIKFLLHFVKESKQDESGMPNNRFLAERTGGTYSTLKVQPAELEDSGVYFCASRTAEQGDNEQFFGPGTRLTVL.

V gene TRBV7-9 combines with J gene TRBJ2-7; no definite D call. Trimming shortened V by 3 bases and J by 0 bases, and 12 bases separated the two germline ends. Germline assignment: CDR1 SEHNR and CDR2 FQNEAQ (reference sequence). This CDR3 has 15 amino acids. The DNA of the CDR3 is TGTGCCAGCAGCTTGTATATAGACCTCTCCTACGAGCAGTACTTC. It codes for CASSLYIDLSYEQYF.

J is TRBJ2-5 and V is TRBV27; 7 nucleotides line up with TRBD1. The J segment lost 1 base and the V segment lost 2 bases, leaving 13 bases of the junction unmatched. CDR3 length: 18 amino acids. Germline V gene lookup returns CDR1 MNHEY and CDR2 SMNVEV (reference sequence). The DNA for the CDR3 is TGTGCCAGCAGTTTAGGGAGCGGTACAGGGGCCATCCAAGAGACCCAGTACTTC. Translating gives CASSLGSGTGAIQETQYF.

This clonotype has ten or more counts. This chain uses TRBV12-3 or TRBV12-4 with TRBJ1-1, with a tentative D call TRBD1 (5 bases). V lost 4 bases and J lost 3, with 12 bases in between. This CDR3 contains 14 residues. This CDR3 reads CASSYSRGDTEAFF. The CDR3, as DNA: TGTGCCAGCAGTTATTCCCGGGGCGACACTGAAGCTTTCTTT.

Many counts were recorded for this clonotype. CDR3 DNA: TGTGCCAGCAGCTTAGCGGTAGATCAGCCCCAGCATTTT. This sequence encodes CASSLAVDQPQHF. The J gene is TRBJ1-5, the V gene TRBV7-8; D remains ambiguous. CDR1 and CDR2 (germline): SGHVS, FQNEAQ. Trimming removed 0 bases from V and 5 bases from J, with 5 bases in between. This CDR3 comprises 13 residues.

This clonotype was found a few times. J is TRBJ2-7 and V is TRBV25-1; D perhaps matches TRBD2 (5 bases). The germline V gene encodes CDR1 MGHDK and CDR2 SYGVNS. The CDR3 contains 13 residues. Trimming left V 4 bases short and J 9 bases short, with 16 bases between. The CDR3 region is CASSASVGRGQYF. CDR3 in DNA: TGTGCCAGCAGTGCCTCGGTGGGGAGAGGGCAGTACTTC.

The sample holds many counts of this clonotype. V and J are TRBV7-9 and TRBJ2-1, with 13 bases matching TRBD2. Germline V lookup: CDR1 SEHNR, CDR2 FQNEAQ (reference sequence). V shed 5 bases, J shed 7 bases, and the junction held 5 bases outside the gene matches. CDR3 size: 15 residues. The CDR3 coding sequence is TGTGCCAGCAGCGGGGGACTAGCGGGAATAAATGAGCAGTTCTTC. Its protein product is CASSGGLAGINEQFF.

The sample holds many counts of this clonotype. The chain carries TRBV7-2 and TRBJ2-5; 7 bases fit TRBD2. CDR1 is SGHTA and CDR2 is FQGNSA in the germline V gene. This CDR3 has 15 residues. V was pared by 1 base and J by 1 base, with 3 bases of the junction left unmatched. The CDR3 reads CASSLVGTTQETQYF. In DNA form, the CDR3 reads TGTGCCAGCAGCTTAGTGGGGACTACCCAAGAGACCCAGTACTTC.

The rearrangement links TRBV20-1 to TRBJ2-4; weak D call: TRBD2 (5 bases). The CDR3 length is 15 residues. V lost 0 bases and J 0 bases, leaving 9 bases between the germline ends. Germline V gene sequence: CDR1 DFQATT, CDR2 SNEGSKA (reference sequence). The CDR3 nucleotides are TGCAGTGCTAGAGAAACCGGGATAGCCAAAAACATTCAGTACTTC. Protein: CSARETGIAKNIQYF.

This clonotype showed up many times. The genes are TRBV7-7 and TRBJ2-2, with 8 nucleotides matching TRBD2. This CDR3 comprises 15 residues. The trim removed 5 bases at V and 3 bases at J, leaving 5 bases unmatched. Germline V lookup: CDR1 SSHAT, CDR2 FNYEAQ (reference sequence). The CDR3 nucleotides read TGTGCCAGCAGCCTGGGACTAGAGGACACCGGGGAGCTGTTTTTT. It codes for CASSLGLEDTGELFF.

This clonotype was observed many times. The chain joins TRBV5-1 to TRBJ2-1; 9 bases agree with TRBD1. Germline V gene lookup returns CDR1 SGHRS and CDR2 YFSETQ. The CDR3 is 20 amino acids. V shed 0 bases, J shed 5 bases, and the junction held 18 bases outside the gene matches. The CDR3 here is CASSLESQGALRGYNNEQFF. The CDR3, as DNA: TGCGCCAGCAGCTTGGAGTCACAGGGGGCTCTGCGGGGATACAACAATGAGCAGTTCTTC.

This clonotype was found many times. The J gene is TRBJ2-2, the V gene TRBV14; D unresolved. The CDR3 runs to 14 residues. From germline, CDR1 is SGHDN and CDR2 FVKESK. Trimming took 2 bases from V and 4 from J, leaving 8 bases between them. The CDR3 is CASSQLQLTGELFF. The CDR3 DNA sequence: TGTGCCAGCAGCCAACTCCAACTCACCGGGGAGCTGTTTTTT.

The table lists this clonotype with many counts. J is TRBJ1-3 and V is TRBV7-2; D ambiguous. This CDR3 region has 14 residues. The germline V gene has CDR1 SGHTA and CDR2 FQGNSA. V gave up 1 base and J gave up 4 bases, with 8 bases separating them. The CDR3 reads CASSLGWVGNTIYF. DNA for the CDR3: TGTGCCAGCAGCTTAGGATGGGTAGGAAACACCATATATTTT.

This clonotype has ten or more counts. This sequence joins TRBV7-9 and TRBJ2-5, with a weak D call TRBD2 (5 bases). CDR3 length equals 19 residues. Germline values: CDR1 SEHNR, CDR2 FQNEAQ (reference sequence). Trimming removed 5 bases at V and 1 base at J, with 26 bases between. CDR3 in DNA: TGTGCCAGCAGCACCGTGAGGAGGACCAGGCTAACCTCCCAAGAGACCCAGTACTTC. It encodes CASSTVRRTRLTSQETQYF.

This clonotype appeared many times. This chain uses TRBV7-6 with TRBJ1-1; a possible D gene is TRBD1 (5 bases). Germline CDR1 SGHVS, CDR2 FNYEAQ. The CDR3 is 13 residues long. The V gene lost 5 bases and the J gene lost 8 bases, with 15 bases spanning the gap. CDR3 region: CASSPQGFGEAFF. The CDR3 nucleotides are TGTGCCAGCAGCCCCCAGGGTTTCGGGGAAGCTTTCTTT.

This clonotype turned up a few times. The rearrangement links TRBV6-6 to TRBJ2-7, with a weak D call TRBD1 (6 bases). The ends were cut back, 4 bases at V and 3 bases at J, with 13 bases in the middle. The CDR3 covers 14 residues. The V gene's germline CDR1 is MNHNY and CDR2 SVGAGI (reference sequence). The CDR3 coding sequence is TGTGCCAGCAGTTCCTCACAGGGTTACTACGAGCAGTACTTC. This encodes CASSSSQGYYEQYF.

This clonotype was recorded many times. V usage is TRBV5-4 and J usage is TRBJ1-4; TRBD1 aligns across 8 bases. J lost 8 bases, V lost 4 bases, and 10 bases had no gene match. Per the germline V gene, CDR1 is SGHNT and CDR2 is YYREEE (reference sequence). CDR3 length: 15 residues. This CDR3 reads CASSRGQARAEKLFF. CDR3 DNA sequence: TGTGCCAGCAGCCGGGGACAGGCTAGAGCGGAAAAACTGTTTTTT.

The rearrangement links TRBV11-2 to TRBJ2-3; D is undetermined. Trimming took 2 bases from V and 8 from J, leaving 26 bases between them. Germline-derived CDR1 and CDR2 are SGHAT and FQNNGV. The CDR3 covers 18 residues. The CDR3 is CASSLISAAAALEGTQYF. The CDR3 DNA reads TGTGCCAGCAGCTTAATCTCTGCTGCGGCAGCCTTAGAAGGTACGCAGTATTTT.

This clonotype was counted ten times or more. The DNA of the CDR3 is TGCGCCAGCAGCTTTAGGACGGTGAACACTGAAGCTTTCTTT. It yields the protein CASSFRTVNTEAFF. The chain combines TRBV5-1 with TRBJ1-1, with unresolved D. The V end lost 2 bases, the J end lost 0 bases, and 8 bases lay between the germline ends. This CDR3 is built from 14 residues. Germline CDR1 is SGHRS and CDR2 is YFSETQ. Full variable domain (rest looked up from reference TRBV5-1 and TRBJ1-1): KAGVTQTPRYLIKTRGQQVTLSCSPISGHRSVSWYQQTPGQGLQFLFEYFSETQRNKGNFPGRFSGRQFSNSRSEMNVSTLELGDSALYLCASSFRTVNTEAFFGQGTRLTVV.

This sequence joins TRBV6-2 or TRBV6-3 and TRBJ2-7, with 11 bases aligning to TRBD2. The CDR3 totals 18 residues. Germline V lookup: CDR1 MNHEY, CDR2 SVGEGT. The trim removed 6 bases at V and 7 bases at J, leaving 20 bases unmatched. CDR3 sequence reads: CASSFPGTSGPLPREQYF. CDR3 nucleotide sequence: TGTGCCAGCAGCTTCCCCGGGACTAGCGGCCCCTTACCCAGGGAGCAGTACTTC.

This clonotype was observed many times. V gene TRBV27 combines with J gene TRBJ1-5; the match to TRBD1 covers 7 bases. This CDR3 spans 16 amino acids. Looked up from germline, CDR1 is MNHEY and CDR2 is SMNVEV (reference sequence). The V segment lost 7 bases and the J segment 5 bases; nucleotides outside the gene matches: 14. In nucleotides, the CDR3 is TGTGCCAGCACCCCCCGCTGGACAGGAGGTCATCAGCCCCAGCATTTT. It encodes CASTPRWTGGHQPQHF.

This clonotype was found many times. This chain joins TRBV28 and TRBJ2-5; 7 bases line up with TRBD2. Germline trimming cut 3 bases from V and 4 bases from J; bases unmatched to any gene: 8. The CDR3 is 15 residues long. Germline CDR1 and CDR2: MDHEN and SYDVKM. The CDR3 spells CASSFSSGGPETQYF. CDR3 DNA: TGTGCCAGCAGTTTTTCTAGCGGAGGCCCAGAGACCCAGTACTTC.

The rearrangement joins TRBV29-1 to TRBJ1-1, with a weak D call TRBD1 (6 bases). The CDR3 is 12 residues long. CDR1 and CDR2 from the germline V gene are SQVTM and ANQGSEA. V was clipped by 7 bases and J by 4 bases, with 13 bases between them. The CDR3 DNA sequence: TGCAGCGCACAACCCAGGGGCACTGAAGCTTTCTTT. It is translated as CSAQPRGTEAFF.

The CDR3 loop reads CASSQGRSGNTIYF. The DNA of the CDR3 is TGTGCCAGCAGCCAGGGGCGGTCTGGAAACACCATATATTTT. The chain has TRBV3-1 and TRBJ1-3; D might be TRBD1 (5 bases). The CDR3 totals 14 residues. CDR1 is LGHDT, CDR2 YNNKEL, per germline (reference sequence). Trimming cost V 3 bases and J 1 base, with 7 bases left between them.

This clonotype was seen a few times. J is TRBJ2-7 and V is TRBV14; no firm D call. The CDR3 consists of 12 residues. CDR1 is SGHDN, CDR2 FVKESK, per germline. Trimming left V 0 bases short and J 8 bases short, with 8 bases between. Written as DNA, the CDR3 is TGTGCCAGCAGCCAAGAGTCCGAGAAGCAGTACTTC. Its translation is CASSQESEKQYF. The whole variable domain, remainder taken from reference TRBV14 and TRBJ2-7, is EAGVTQFPSHSVIEKGQTVTLRCDPISGHDNLYWYRRVMGKEIKFLLHFVKESKQDESGMPNNRFLAERTGGTYSTLKVQPAELEDSGVYFCASSQESEKQYFGPGTRLTVT.

A remark on this clonotype: A read error may be the cause here, since a much bigger clone is one base away. The chain carries TRBV12-3 or TRBV12-4 and TRBJ1-2; the D is unclear. V lost 5 bases to trimming and J lost 1 base, with 5 bases between them. This CDR3 is built from 12 residues. CDR3 nucleotide sequence: TGTGCCAGCAGTCGGGATAACTATGGCTACACCTTC. This encodes CASSRDNYGYTF.

In its sample, this clonotype was seen many times. The CDR3, as DNA: TGTGCCAGCAGCCGAGGACTAGACCGCTACAATGAGCAGTTCTTC. Its translation is CASSRGLDRYNEQFF. The chain combines TRBV7-9 with TRBJ2-1; 7 nucleotides line up with TRBD2. J lost 3 bases, V lost 5 bases, and 7 bases had no gene match. The CDR3 is made up of 15 amino acids. In germline, CDR1 is SEHNR, CDR2 FQNEAQ (reference sequence).

In its sample, this clonotype was seen many times. The gene calls are TRBV12-3 or TRBV12-4 and TRBJ1-5; 8 positions agree with TRBD1. V shed 5 bases, J shed 4 bases, and the junction held 13 bases outside the gene matches. The CDR3 contains 17 residues. DNA of the CDR3: TGTGCCAGCAGTGTGGACAGGGCCCCTACGGCGAATCAGCCCCAGCATTTT. Translation: CASSVDRAPTANQPQHF.

This chain joins TRBV5-1 and TRBJ2-1, with TRBD1 matching over 8 bases. The germline V gene has CDR1 SGHRS and CDR2 YFSETQ. The J segment lost 9 bases and the V segment lost 0 bases, leaving 5 bases of the junction unmatched. This CDR3 comprises 14 residues. The DNA for the CDR3 is TGCGCCAGCAGCTTGGTGTCAGGGGGCTTTGAGCAGTTCTTC. Encoded protein: CASSLVSGGFEQFF.

The sample holds many counts of this clonotype. The V call is TRBV25-1, the J call TRBJ1-1; 7 bases match TRBD1. CDR1 and CDR2 from the germline V gene are MGHDK and SYGVNS. With 5 bases clipped from V and 3 bases from J, the junction kept 12 bases outside the gene matches. This CDR3 region has 16 residues. CDR3 coding DNA: TGTGCCAGCAGTTCGGAAGTCAGGGGGAGGGACACTGAAGCTTTCTTT. This encodes CASSSEVRGRDTEAFF.

As to this clonotype: This may stem from a read error, because a much larger clone lies one nucleotide away. The chain links TRBV6-1 to TRBJ2-1; 9 nucleotides line up with TRBD2. J was trimmed by 9 bases and V by 4 bases; bases with no gene match: 7. Germline V gene data show CDR1 as MNHNS and CDR2 as SASEGT. The CDR3 runs 14 residues. The CDR3 sequence is CASSVEVSGSEQFF. DNA of the CDR3: TGTGCCAGCAGTGTAGAAGTTAGCGGGAGTGAGCAGTTCTTC.